This passage covers 12 T cell receptor beta chains from one sample sequenced in a study of cytomegalovirus exposure and HLA in healthy donors. The PCR used 60 Vbeta and 13 Jbeta primers. The repertoire was sequenced with immunoSEQ multiplex PCR; TCRdb's copy has only in-frame clones and lacks some. The data hold more than 80,000 clones, with around 75% observed a single time. What was sequenced was PBMCs. The origin of the receptors is a male donor in good health and CMV-seropositive.

The CDR3 DNA follows: TGTGCCAGCACCCACGGTGAAAAACTGTTTTTT. This translates into CASTHGEKLFF. This chain connects TRBV28 to TRBJ1-4; unclear D gene. The germline V and J ends were trimmed by 7 bases and 7 bases, with 7 bases remaining between them. The CDR3 loop spans 11 amino acids. Looked up from germline, CDR1 is MDHEN and CDR2 is SYDVKM.

This clone has more than one count but fewer than ten. The V call is TRBV6-6, the J call TRBJ2-2, with 9 bases identical to TRBD1. The CDR3 runs 15 residues. Losses at the gene ends were 4 bases for V and 3 bases for J; bases not matched to a gene: 3. The germline V gene encodes CDR1 MNHNY and CDR2 SVGAGI (reference sequence). The CDR3 DNA reads as TGTGCCAGCAGTTGGGACAGGGACTACACCGGGGAGCTGTTTTTT. Encoded protein: CASSWDRDYTGELFF.

The chain is built from TRBV4-1 and TRBJ2-7; 7 bases match TRBD1. CDR3 length equals 16 residues. J gave up 2 bases and V 0 bases, and 7 bases lay outside the gene matches. The germline CDR1 and CDR2 sequences are MGHRA and YSYEKL. CDR3 amino acids: CASSQDGQEAAYEQYF. The CDR3 DNA follows: TGCGCCAGCAGCCAAGATGGACAGGAGGCTGCCTACGAGCAGTACTTC.

V is TRBV6-5 and J is TRBJ1-5, with 8 bases aligning to TRBD1. The CDR3 runs to 14 residues. Germline lookup yields CDR1 MNHEY and CDR2 SVGAGI. Trimming at V came to 5 bases and at J to 4 bases, leaving 4 bases not matched to a gene. The CDR3 loop reads CASSPGQGNQPQHF. In DNA form, the CDR3 reads TGTGCCAGCAGTCCTGGACAGGGTAATCAGCCCCAGCATTTT.

Note on this clone: At one end, the junction sequence differs from germline, possibly due to a read error. This chain joins TRBV7-2 and TRBJ1-4, with D possibly matching TRBD1 (6 bases). This CDR3 spans 15 amino acids. Germline V gene sequence: CDR1 SGHTA, CDR2 FQGNSA. CDR3 amino acids: CASSLDRATNEKLFF. In DNA form, the CDR3 reads TGTGCCAGCAGCTTAGACAGGGCAACGAATGAAAAACTGTTTTTT.

This clone was observed a few times. The chain employs TRBV20-1 and TRBJ2-1; D not certain. The CDR3 runs to 10 residues. V was cut by 5 bases and J by 9 bases, with 8 bases left in between. In germline, CDR1 is DFQATT, CDR2 SNEGSKA (reference sequence). The chain's CDR3 is CSAQIPEQFF. CDR3 nucleotide sequence: TGCAGTGCTCAGATCCCTGAGCAGTTCTTC.

V gene TRBV28 combines with J gene TRBJ1-5, with TRBD1 matching 7 bases. V was clipped by 8 bases and J by 2 bases; unmatched bases: 3. The CDR3 has 13 residues. The germline V gene has CDR1 MDHEN and CDR2 SYDVKM. In DNA form, the CDR3 reads TGTGCCAGCGGCGGACAGGGCAATCAGCCCCAGCATTTT. This codes for CASGGQGNQPQHF.

This clone has a single count. V gene TRBV29-1 combines with J gene TRBJ1-1; 8 bases fit TRBD1. This CDR3 spans 14 amino acids. Trimming cost V 4 bases and J 1 base; bases outside gene matches: 5. CDR1 and CDR2 (germline): SQVTM, ANQGSEA. CDR3 residues: CSVVTGGRNTEAFF. The CDR3, as DNA: TGCAGCGTTGTAACAGGGGGAAGGAACACTGAAGCTTTCTTT. The full variable domain, its missing parts supplied by reference TRBV29-1 and TRBJ1-1, is SAVISQKPSRDICQRGTSLTIQCQVDSQVTMMFWYRQQPGQSLTLIATANQGSEATYESGFVIDKFPISRPNLTFSTLTVSNMSPEDSSIYLCSVVTGGRNTEAFFGQGTRLTVV.

This sequence joins TRBV4-3 and TRBJ1-1; D not resolved. From germline, CDR1 is LGHNA and CDR2 YSLEER. The V end lost 1 base, the J end lost 1 base, and 7 bases lay between the germline ends. There are 14 residues in the CDR3. CDR3 protein: CASSQAAGNTEAFF. The CDR3 bases are TGCGCCAGCAGCCAAGCGGCAGGGAACACTGAAGCTTTCTTT.

The chain uses TRBV6-5 and TRBJ2-1; no firm D call. The ends were cut back, 6 bases at V and 0 bases at J, with 9 bases in the middle. The CDR3 extends over 14 amino acids. Germline V gene data show CDR1 as MNHEY and CDR2 as SVGAGI. CDR3 DNA sequence: TGTGCCAGCAGATTCGGAGCCTCCTACAATGAGCAGTTCTTC. Encoded protein: CASRFGASYNEQFF.

This chain connects TRBV30 to TRBJ2-1, with unresolved D. V dropped 3 bases and J dropped 3 bases, with 9 bases sitting between them. The CDR3 length is 13 residues. Germline V gives CDR1 GTSNPN, CDR2 SVGIG (reference sequence). The CDR3: CAWRSGFYNEQFF. DNA for the CDR3: TGTGCCTGGAGATCAGGCTTCTACAATGAGCAGTTCTTC.

This clone was detected only a few times. The chain has TRBV5-4 and TRBJ2-3; tentative D call: TRBD2 (6 bases). Germline CDR1 SGHNT, CDR2 YYREEE (reference sequence). CDR3 length: 14 residues. Trimming took off 0 bases at V and 2 bases at J, with 7 bases between the two ends. The CDR3 protein is CASSLGGDTDTQYF. CDR3 nucleotides: TGTGCCAGCAGCTTGGGGGGGGACACAGATACGCAGTATTTT.